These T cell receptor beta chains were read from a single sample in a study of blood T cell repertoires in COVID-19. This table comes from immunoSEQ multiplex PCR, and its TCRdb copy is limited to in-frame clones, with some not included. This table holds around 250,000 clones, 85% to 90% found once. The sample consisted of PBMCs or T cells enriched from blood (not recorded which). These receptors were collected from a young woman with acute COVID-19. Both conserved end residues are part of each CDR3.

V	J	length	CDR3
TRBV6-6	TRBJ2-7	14	CASRYETTSYEQYF
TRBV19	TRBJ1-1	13	CASSIDGGTEAFF
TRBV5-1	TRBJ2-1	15	CASSLGGSSYNEQFF
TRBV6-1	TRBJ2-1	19	CASSEEGLAGGSPYNEQFF
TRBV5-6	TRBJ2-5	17	CASSLNRRGNLQETQYF
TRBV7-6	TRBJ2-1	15	CASSSGLAGVNEQFF
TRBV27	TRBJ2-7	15	CASGSARGQRNEQYF
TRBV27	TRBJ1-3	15	CASSGPGISGNTIYF
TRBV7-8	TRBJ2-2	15	CASSLAGRVTGELFF
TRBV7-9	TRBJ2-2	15	CASSPTSGGTGELFF
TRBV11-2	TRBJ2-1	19	CASSGRLAGGTSSYNEQFF
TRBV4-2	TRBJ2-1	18	CASSQDPGGPLHVNEQFF
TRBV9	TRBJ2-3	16	CASSVAGQGALDTQYF
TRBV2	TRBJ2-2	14	CASSWTGDTGELFF
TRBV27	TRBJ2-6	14	CASSVSSGANVLTF
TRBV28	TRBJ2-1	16	CASSLTTGTGDDEQFF
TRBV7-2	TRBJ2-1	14	CASSLEAGRAEQFF
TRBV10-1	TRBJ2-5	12	CASSGQGETQYF
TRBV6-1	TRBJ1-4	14	CASSEGTASEKLFF
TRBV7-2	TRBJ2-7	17	CASSPLLAGERLYEQYF
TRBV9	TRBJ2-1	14	CASSSDRNYNEQFF
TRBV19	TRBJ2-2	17	CASSIVGQGINTGELFF
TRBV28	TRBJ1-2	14	CASFPGQDFNGYTF
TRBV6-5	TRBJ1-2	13	CASSYDRVYGYTF
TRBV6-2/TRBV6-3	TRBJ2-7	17	CASSYYSTRDYSYEQYF
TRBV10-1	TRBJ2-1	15	CANRSSLRQYNEQFF
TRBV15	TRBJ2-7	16	CATSRVGGTSGSWQYF
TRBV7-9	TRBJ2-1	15	CASQLGQSWNNEQFF
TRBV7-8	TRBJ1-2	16	CASSRTAVEPLYGYTF
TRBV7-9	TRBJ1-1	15	CASSPPDRGYTEAFF
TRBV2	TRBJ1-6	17	CASMADTRSSYNSPLHF
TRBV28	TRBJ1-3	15	CASSSPGSSGNTIYF
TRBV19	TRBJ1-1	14	CASSIWDTYTEAFF
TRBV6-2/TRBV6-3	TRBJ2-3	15	CASSYWGGTTDTQYF
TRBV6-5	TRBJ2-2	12	CASRQQAGELFF
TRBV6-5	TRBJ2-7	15	CASSYSIGTAYEQYF
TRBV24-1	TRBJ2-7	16	CATSGIGSRDSYEQYF
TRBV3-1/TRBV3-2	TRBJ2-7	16	CASSQDPSGSRYEQYF
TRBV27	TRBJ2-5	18	CASSLSASTSGSPETQYF